This is a list of T cell receptor beta chains from one sample in a study of blood T cell repertoires in COVID-19. Here immunoSEQ multiplex PCR was the method, and the copy in TCRdb shows in-frame clones only, minus some. The sample includes 240,000 or so clones, around 90% of them seen just once. The sequenced sample consisted of PBMCs or T cells enriched from blood (not recorded which). The origin of the receptors is a man aged 45-65 years who had been exposed to COVID-19. CDR3s include the opening cysteine and the closing phenylalanine or tryptophan. A D gene is named only where the DNA matches it firmly. Expanded clones are given a class, and other clones once, few, many or no size at all.

j_call d_call v_call clone_size cdr3_aa cdr3_nt
TRBJ2-5 TRBD2 TRBV27 NA CASSSGTSGETQYF TGTGCCAGCAGTTCCGGGACTAGCGGGGAGACCCAGTACTTC
TRBJ1-6 NA TRBV11-2 NA CASSLVGGAGVDSPLHF TGTGCCAGCAGCTTAGTAGGGGGGGCAGGGGTCGATTCACCCCTCCACTTT
TRBJ2-4 NA TRBV19 NA CASSKTSGGGNIQYF TGTGCCAGTAGTAAGACTAGTGGTGGAGGCAACATTCAGTACTTC
TRBJ2-1 TRBD2 TRBV5-1 NA CASSLLRGGGAPDEQFF TGCGCCAGCAGCTTGTTGCGGGGCGGGGGGGCCCCCGATGAGCAGTTCTTC
TRBJ2-3 NA TRBV2 NA CASTGPDTDTQYF TGTGCCAGCACAGGTCCAGACACAGATACGCAGTATTTT
TRBJ2-5 NA TRBV19 NA CASSAGQRHQETQYF TGTGCCAGTAGTGCGGGACAGAGACACCAAGAGACCCAGTACTTC
TRBJ1-5 TRBD1 TRBV7-2 NA CASSGSTGGGNQPQHF TGTGCCAGCAGCGGATCGACAGGGGGGGGCAATCAGCCCCAGCATTTT
TRBJ2-5 NA TRBV5-5 NA CASSSIPGETQYF TGTGCCAGCAGCTCGATCCCCGGGGAGACCCAGTACTTC
TRBJ2-3 TRBD1 TRBV10-3 NA CAISTRTGAYTDTQYF TGTGCCATCAGCACCAGGACAGGGGCCTACACAGATACGCAGTATTTT
TRBJ1-1 NA TRBV3-1/TRBV3-2 few CASSRVGANTEAFF TGTGCCAGCAGCCGGGTCGGAGCGAACACTGAAGCTTTCTTT
TRBJ1-2 NA TRBV10-3 NA CAISEPRDTDYGYTF TGTGCCATCAGTGAGCCCCGGGACACCGACTATGGCTACACCTTC
TRBJ1-1 NA TRBV30 NA CAWSAGVYTEAFF TGTGCCTGGAGTGCGGGAGTTTATACTGAAGCTTTCTTT
TRBJ2-7 TRBD1 TRBV19 NA CASSSPGDSPYEQYF TGTGCCAGTAGTTCCCCTGGGGACAGCCCCTACGAGCAGTACTTC
TRBJ1-6 NA TRBV30 NA CAWSVETVYNSPLHF TGTGCCTGGAGTGTAGAGACAGTCTATAATTCACCCCTCCACTTT
TRBJ1-1 NA TRBV29-1 NA CSVHRRDVNTEAFF TGCAGCGTACACCGACGGGATGTGAACACTGAAGCTTTCTTT
TRBJ2-1 TRBD1 TRBV3-1/TRBV3-2 once CASSQGPDRARYNEQFF TGTGCCAGCAGCCAAGGGCCCGACAGGGCTCGCTACAATGAGCAGTTCTTC
TRBJ2-5 TRBD2 TRBV11-3 NA CATTAGVDATQYF TGTGCCACAACAGCGGGAGTCGATGCGACCCAGTACTTC
TRBJ2-3 TRBD1 TRBV3-1/TRBV3-2 many CASSSWTGLRTDTQYF TGTGCCAGCAGCTCCTGGACAGGTTTGAGGACAGATACGCAGTATTTT
TRBJ1-6 NA TRBV9 once CASSVGQGNSPLHF TGTGCCAGCAGCGTTGGCCAGGGAAACTCACCCCTCCACTTT
TRBJ2-1 NA TRBV29-1 NA CSAQGGNYNEQFF TGCAGCGCCCAAGGGGGAAACTACAATGAGCAGTTCTTC
TRBJ1-4 TRBD1 TRBV5-1 once CASSFGTAPNEKLFF TGCGCCAGCAGCTTCGGGACAGCCCCTAATGAAAAACTGTTTTTT
TRBJ2-2 NA TRBV29-1 NA CSARLVGNTGELFF TGCAGCGCCAGACTAGTGGGGAACACCGGGGAGCTGTTTTTT
TRBJ2-3 TRBD1 TRBV5-1 few CASSPGQGPTDTQYF TGCGCCAGCAGCCCGGGACAGGGACCTACAGATACGCAGTATTTT
TRBJ1-2 NA TRBV30 NA CAWTSATYGYTF TGTGCCTGGACCTCAGCGACCTATGGCTACACCTTC
TRBJ1-2 NA TRBV20-1 NA CSAYPNYGYTF TGCAGTGCCTATCCCAACTATGGCTACACCTTC
TRBJ1-1 TRBD1 TRBV5-1 few CASSPTAGTENTEAFF TGCGCCAGCAGCCCAACGGCCGGGACAGAGAACACTGAAGCTTTCTTT
TRBJ1-1 NA TRBV18 NA CASSYDSLRLNTEAFF TGTGCCAGCTCATATGACAGCCTCAGATTGAACACTGAAGCTTTCTTT
TRBJ1-6 NA TRBV29-1 NA CSVQTARDSPLHF TGCAGCGTTCAGACTGCCAGGGATTCACCCCTCCACTTT
TRBJ2-1 TRBD2 TRBV11-3 NA CASSSQTGLAGTYNEQFF TGTGCCAGCAGTTCCCAAACCGGACTAGCGGGGACGTACAATGAGCAGTTCTTC
TRBJ2-1 TRBD1 TRBV5-1 NA CASSLTGQGSEQFF TGCGCCAGCAGCTTGACCGGACAGGGTTCTGAGCAGTTCTTC
TRBJ1-4 TRBD1 TRBV3-1/TRBV3-2 NA CASSLRDRDQKLFF TGTGCCAGCAGCCTACGGGACAGGGATCAAAAACTGTTTTTT
TRBJ2-2 NA TRBV2 NA CASSEVLVTGELFF TGTGCCAGCAGTGAAGTTCTAGTCACCGGGGAGCTGTTTTTT
TRBJ2-2 TRBD1 TRBV2 NA CASVPVTGGGGELFF TGTGCCAGCGTCCCTGTGACAGGGGGAGGCGGGGAGCTGTTTTTT
TRBJ2-2 NA TRBV7-9 NA CASSFRGGELFF TGTGCCAGCAGCTTTAGGGGCGGGGAGCTGTTTTTT
TRBJ2-5 NA TRBV7-2 NA CASSFNSGPQETQYF TGTGCCAGCAGCTTCAATTCAGGTCCGCAAGAGACCCAGTACTTC
TRBJ1-5 NA TRBV11-2 NA CASSPGGDANQPQHF TGTGCCAGCAGCCCCGGGGGGGACGCCAATCAGCCCCAGCATTTT
TRBJ1-2 NA TRBV30 once CAWRSVGYTF TGTGCCTGGAGGTCCGTGGGCTACACCTTC
TRBJ1-2 NA TRBV28 NA CASRGVSYGYTF TGTGCCAGCAGGGGCGTAAGCTATGGCTACACCTTC
TRBJ2-3 TRBD2 TRBV5-1 NA CASSYERAGGSGDTQYF TGCGCCAGCAGCTATGAACGAGCGGGGGGGTCAGGAGATACGCAGTATTTT
TRBJ1-5 NA TRBV4-1 NA CASSHTQANQPQHF TGCGCCAGCAGCCATACACAGGCAAATCAGCCCCAGCATTTT
TRBJ2-2 TRBD1 TRBV4-2 NA CASSQGNGQGWNTGELFF TGTGCCAGCAGCCAGGGAAACGGACAGGGCTGGAACACCGGGGAGCTGTTTTTT
TRBJ2-1 TRBD2 TRBV28 NA CASRAKGEGSYNEQFF TGTGCCAGCAGGGCTAAAGGGGAGGGTTCCTACAATGAGCAGTTCTTC
TRBJ2-5 NA TRBV15 NA CATRPGAIRGTQYF TGTGCCACCAGGCCCGGGGCCATCAGGGGCACCCAGTACTTC
TRBJ1-2 NA TRBV28 NA CASSFMGPNYGYTF TGTGCCAGCAGTTTTATGGGCCCGAACTATGGCTACACCTTC
TRBJ1-1 NA TRBV10-3 NA CAISAGNMNTEAFF TGTGCCATCAGTGCAGGGAATATGAACACTGAAGCTTTCTTT
TRBJ1-2 NA TRBV29-1 NA CSANRVYYGYTF TGCAGTGCGAACAGGGTGTACTATGGCTACACCTTC
TRBJ1-2 NA TRBV29-1 NA CSVAGSANYGYTF TGCAGCGTAGCCGGTAGCGCCAACTATGGCTACACCTTC
TRBJ1-1 TRBD1 TRBV27 NA CASSPSWDSPTEAFF TGTGCCAGCAGTCCGAGTTGGGACAGCCCCACTGAAGCTTTCTTT
TRBJ2-1 TRBD2 TRBV7-2 NA CASILAGGGEQFF TGTGCCAGCATACTAGCGGGAGGGGGTGAGCAGTTCTTC
TRBJ2-4 NA TRBV11-2 NA CASSPRVTRGNIQYF TGTGCCAGCAGCCCAAGGGTTACCCGGGGGAACATTCAGTACTTC
TRBJ2-5 TRBD1 TRBV19 NA CASSTALPQTGLEETQYF TGTGCCAGTAGTACAGCACTACCACAGACAGGGCTAGAGGAGACCCAGTACTTC
TRBJ1-3 NA TRBV5-1 NA CASSLRVNSNTIYF TGCGCCAGCAGCTTGAGAGTGAATTCGAACACCATATATTTT
TRBJ1-5 NA TRBV6-4 NA CASSEVPDGNQHF TGTGCCAGCAGTGAGGTTCCGGACGGGAACCAGCATTTT
TRBJ2-1 NA TRBV2 NA CARSRNLTGPLLNEQFF TGTGCCCGCTCCCGAAACCTGACAGGACCTCTCCTCAATGAGCAGTTCTTC
TRBJ1-2 NA TRBV7-3 once CASSLMGSPPYGYTF TGTGCCAGCAGCTTAATGGGCAGCCCACCCTATGGCTACACCTTC
TRBJ1-3 TRBD1 TRBV10-1 NA CASSKGQSSGNTIYF TGCGCCAGCAGCAAGGGACAGAGCTCTGGAAACACCATATATTTT
TRBJ2-1 TRBD2 TRBV11-3 few CASSWSLAGGNEQFF TGTGCCAGCAGCTGGTCCCTAGCGGGAGGCAATGAGCAGTTCTTC
TRBJ2-7 NA TRBV7-2 NA CASSGTSGVRDEQYF TGTGCCAGCAGCGGCACCTCCGGGGTACGGGACGAGCAGTACTTC
TRBJ2-3 TRBD2 TRBV9 once CASSVRGASGGVYKDTQYF TGTGCCAGCAGCGTCCGTGGGGCTAGCGGGGGAGTATACAAAGATACGCAGTATTTT
TRBJ1-2 NA TRBV19 NA CASSLDWTGVLIYTF TGTGCCAGTAGCCTGGACTGGACGGGTGTACTTATCTACACCTTC